This TCR beta chain stems from a study of blood T cells in healthy people across ages. This clonotype was found many times. PCR was performed a second time for 7 to 11 cycles using a sample-barcoded 5' primer and a J-beta primer mix. TCRdb called the 5' RACE reads again in MiXCR, with one record for every CDR3 protein. The repertoire includes approximately 810,000 distinct CDR3 sequences, about 30% of them detected once, and roughly a sixth sits in the top ten. This receptor was taken from a woman older than 75 in good health. Sequenced input: blood.

The CDR3 reads CSARGGTSGGSIYNEQFF. CDR3 sequence (DNA): TGCAGTGCTAGGGGTGGGACTAGCGGGGGGTCGATATACAATGAGCAGTTCTTC. The chain couples TRBV20-1 to TRBJ2-1; 15 bases align to TRBD2. The V gene's germline CDR1 is DFQATT and CDR2 SNEGSKA (reference sequence). The CDR3 contains 18 residues. V gave up 3 bases and J gave up 4 bases; unmatched junction bases: 10.